This record concerns one TCR beta chain sequence. A far larger clone is only one base removed, so a read error is likely. The data stem from a study of regulatory T cells in long-lasting Graves disease. With iRepertoire HTBI primers and Arm-PCR of CDR3 regions, TCR beta libraries were built. From the multiplex PCR reads, TCRdb called clonotypes with MiXCR, one entry per CDR3 protein. The table lists over 350,000 distinct CDR3 sequences, less than 15% of them singletons, with more than 15% in the top ten. Time point: newly diagnosed GD, antithyroid drugs for less than 3 months. Making the TCR library involved RNA that had been extracted from PBMCs. The same specimen was also included in a second study, on T cells in Graves' hyperthyroidism and ophthalmopathy. That paper notes: No ophthalmopathy progression within 18 months constituted stable Graves' hyperthyroidism. Exclusion of patients followed from uncontrolled infection, other autoimmune disease, pregnancy or lactation. Diagnoses were established using clinical symptoms, serum thyroxine and TRAb, thyroid ultrasound and orbital computed tomography. Through a model of 13 V-J features, ophthalmopathy was separated from stable hyperthyroidism.

The material was peripheral blood mononuclear cells (PBMCs), obtained at new diagnosis, from a patient treated with antithyroid drugs. This clonotype was sampled from a woman aged 45 to 65 with Graves disease.

CDR3: CASSYTNKQFF. CDR3 DNA: TGTGCCAGCAGCTATACAAATAAGCAGTTCTTC. The rearrangement joins TRBV7-2 to TRBJ2-1; D is undetermined. This CDR3 has 11 residues. Germline CDR1 is SGHTA and CDR2 is FQGNSA. Between the trimmed V and J ends, which lost 4 bases and 11 bases, there was a span of 9 bases.